This T cell receptor (beta chain) stems from a study of blood T cell repertoires in COVID-19. In the original processing: Researchers report that nucleated cell counts were estimated from reference gene primer amplification. The assay was immunoSEQ multiplex PCR, and TCRdb's table has in-frame clones only and misses some. The V and J calls and clone size were taken over from that table, and D and trimming were inferred from the DNA. This table holds approximately 170,000 clones, roughly 87% found once. During active infection, Seattle patients enrolled and were then monitored through disease. With V trimmed by 2 bases and J by 3 bases, 5 bases remained unmatched. The CDR3 length is 15 residues. Germline CDR1 and CDR2: MGHDK and SYGVNS.

The J gene is TRBJ2-7, the V gene TRBV25-1, with TRBD2 identical over 9 bases. Sequencing was carried out using peripheral blood. The source of this sequence is a woman aged 70-85 years with COVID-19, enrolled during active disease. Here the CDR3 reads CASSEGSGRIYEQYF. The CDR3 nucleotides read TGTGCCAGCAGTGAAGGGAGCGGGAGGATCTACGAGCAGTACTTC.